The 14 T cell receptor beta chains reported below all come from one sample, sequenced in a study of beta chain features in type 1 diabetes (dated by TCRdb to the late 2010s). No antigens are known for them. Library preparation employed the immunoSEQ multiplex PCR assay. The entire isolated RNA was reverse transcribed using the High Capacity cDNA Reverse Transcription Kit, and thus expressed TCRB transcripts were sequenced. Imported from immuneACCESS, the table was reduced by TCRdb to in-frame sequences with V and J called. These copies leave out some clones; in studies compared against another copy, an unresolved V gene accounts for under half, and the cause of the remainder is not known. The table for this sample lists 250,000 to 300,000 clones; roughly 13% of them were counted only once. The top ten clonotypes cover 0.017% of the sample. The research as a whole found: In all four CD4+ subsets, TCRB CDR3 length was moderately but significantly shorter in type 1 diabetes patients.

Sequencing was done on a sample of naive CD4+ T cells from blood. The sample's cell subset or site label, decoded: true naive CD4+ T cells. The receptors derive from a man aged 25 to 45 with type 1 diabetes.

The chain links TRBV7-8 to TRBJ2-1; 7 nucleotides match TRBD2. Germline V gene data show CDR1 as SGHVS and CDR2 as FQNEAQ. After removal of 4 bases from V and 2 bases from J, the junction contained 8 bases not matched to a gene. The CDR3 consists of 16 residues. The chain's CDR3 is CASSSTREVAYNEQFF. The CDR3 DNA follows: TGTGCCAGCAGCTCAACCCGGGAGGTAGCCTACAATGAGCAGTTCTTC.

The CDR3 DNA sequence: TGTGCCAGCAGCTACCGCCCACTGGCGGGTGGAACCGGGGAGCTGTTTTTT. This gives the protein CASSYRPLAGGTGELFF. J is TRBJ2-2 and V is TRBV5-6, with D maybe TRBD2 (5 bases). The germline V gene encodes CDR1 SGHDT and CDR2 YYEEEE. The CDR3 runs 17 residues. Trimming shortened V by 3 bases and J by 5 bases, and 20 bases separated the two germline ends.

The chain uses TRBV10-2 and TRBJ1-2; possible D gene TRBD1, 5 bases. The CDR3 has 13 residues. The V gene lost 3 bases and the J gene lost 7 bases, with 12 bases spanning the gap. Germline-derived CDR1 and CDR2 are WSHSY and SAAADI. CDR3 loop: CASSDLGVGGYTF. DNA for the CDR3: TGCGCCAGCAGTGATTTAGGGGTGGGTGGCTACACCTTC.

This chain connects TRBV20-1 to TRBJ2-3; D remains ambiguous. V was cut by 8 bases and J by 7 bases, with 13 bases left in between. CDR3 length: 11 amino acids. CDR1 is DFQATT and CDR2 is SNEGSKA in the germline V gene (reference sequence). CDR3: CSSNLGYTQYF. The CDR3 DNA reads TGCAGTTCAAACCTAGGATATACGCAGTATTTT.

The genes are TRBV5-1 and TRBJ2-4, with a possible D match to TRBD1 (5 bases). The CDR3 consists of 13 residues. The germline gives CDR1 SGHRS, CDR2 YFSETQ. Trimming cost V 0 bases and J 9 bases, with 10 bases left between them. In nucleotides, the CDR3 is TGCGCCAGCAGCTTGGAGGGGAATGGCATTCAGTACTTC. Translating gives CASSLEGNGIQYF.

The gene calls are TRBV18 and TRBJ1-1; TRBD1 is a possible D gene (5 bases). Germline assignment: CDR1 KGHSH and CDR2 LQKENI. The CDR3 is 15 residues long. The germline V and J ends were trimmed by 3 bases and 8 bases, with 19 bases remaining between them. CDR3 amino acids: CASSPLSEAKGEAFF. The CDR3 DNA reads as TGTGCCAGCTCACCGCTATCGGAAGCGAAGGGGGAAGCTTTCTTT.

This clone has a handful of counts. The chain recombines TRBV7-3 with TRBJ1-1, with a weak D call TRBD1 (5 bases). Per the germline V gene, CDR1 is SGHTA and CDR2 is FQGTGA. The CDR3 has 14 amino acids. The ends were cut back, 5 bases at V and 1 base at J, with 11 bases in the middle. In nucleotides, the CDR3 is TGTGCCAGCAGCCCCCAGACAGCGAACACTGAAGCTTTCTTT. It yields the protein CASSPQTANTEAFF.

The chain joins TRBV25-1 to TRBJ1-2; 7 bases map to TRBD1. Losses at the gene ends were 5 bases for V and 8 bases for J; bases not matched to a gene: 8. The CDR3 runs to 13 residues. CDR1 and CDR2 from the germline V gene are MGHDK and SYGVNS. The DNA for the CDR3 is TGTGCCAGCAGTACCACAGGGGTCGGAGGCTACACCTTC. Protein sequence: CASSTTGVGGYTF.

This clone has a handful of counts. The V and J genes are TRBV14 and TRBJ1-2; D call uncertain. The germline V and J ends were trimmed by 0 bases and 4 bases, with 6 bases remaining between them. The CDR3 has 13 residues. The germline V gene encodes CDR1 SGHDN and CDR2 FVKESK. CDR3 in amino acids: CASSQDPSYGYTF. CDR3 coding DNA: TGTGCCAGCAGCCAAGATCCGAGCTATGGCTACACCTTC.

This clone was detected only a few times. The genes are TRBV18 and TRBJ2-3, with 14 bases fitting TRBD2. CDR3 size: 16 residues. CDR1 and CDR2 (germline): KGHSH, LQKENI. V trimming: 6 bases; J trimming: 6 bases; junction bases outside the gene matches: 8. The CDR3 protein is CASSPGTSGRGDTQYF. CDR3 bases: TGTGCCAGCTCGCCGGGGACTAGCGGGAGAGGGGATACGCAGTATTTT.

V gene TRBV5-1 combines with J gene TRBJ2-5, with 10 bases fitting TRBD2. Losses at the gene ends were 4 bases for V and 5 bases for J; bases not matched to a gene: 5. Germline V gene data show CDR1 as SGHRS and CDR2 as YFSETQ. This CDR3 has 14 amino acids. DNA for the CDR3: TGCGCCAGCAGCCCCATGGGACTAGCGGAGACCCAGTACTTC. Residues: CASSPMGLAETQYF. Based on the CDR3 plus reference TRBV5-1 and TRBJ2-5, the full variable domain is KAGVTQTPRYLIKTRGQQVTLSCSPISGHRSVSWYQQTPGQGLQFLFEYFSETQRNKGNFPGRFSGRQFSNSRSEMNVSTLELGDSALYLCASSPMGLAETQYFGPGTRLLVL.

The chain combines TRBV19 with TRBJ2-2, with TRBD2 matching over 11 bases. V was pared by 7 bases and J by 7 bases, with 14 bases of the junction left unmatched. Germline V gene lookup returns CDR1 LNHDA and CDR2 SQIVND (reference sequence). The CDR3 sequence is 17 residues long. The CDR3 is CASTTGTSGITGGELFF. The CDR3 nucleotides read TGTGCCAGTACCACAGGGACTAGCGGTATTACCGGCGGGGAGCTGTTTTTT.

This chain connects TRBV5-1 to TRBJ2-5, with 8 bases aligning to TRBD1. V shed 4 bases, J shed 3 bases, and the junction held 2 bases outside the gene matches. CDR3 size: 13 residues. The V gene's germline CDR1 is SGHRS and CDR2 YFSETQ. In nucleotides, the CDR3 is TGCGCCAGCAGCCCGGGACAGGAAGAGACCCAGTACTTC. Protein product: CASSPGQEETQYF. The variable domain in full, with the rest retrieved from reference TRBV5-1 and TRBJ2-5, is KAGVTQTPRYLIKTRGQQVTLSCSPISGHRSVSWYQQTPGQGLQFLFEYFSETQRNKGNFPGRFSGRQFSNSRSEMNVSTLELGDSALYLCASSPGQEETQYFGPGTRLLVL.

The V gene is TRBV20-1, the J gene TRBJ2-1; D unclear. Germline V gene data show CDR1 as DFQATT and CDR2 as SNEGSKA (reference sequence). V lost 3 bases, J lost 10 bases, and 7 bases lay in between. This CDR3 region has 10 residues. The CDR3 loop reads CSASNYEQFF. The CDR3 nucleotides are TGCAGTGCTAGTAACTACGAGCAGTTCTTC.